Shown below are 20 T cell receptor beta chains from a single sample sequenced in a study of T cells in Graves' hyperthyroidism and ophthalmopathy. The source material, RNA transcripts, was used to amplify TCR beta CDR3 regions. In the first-round RT-PCR of the TCR CDR3, the HTBI primer set was used. Using its own MiXCR run on the multiplex PCR reads, TCRdb lists one record per CDR3 protein. The sample records roughly 420,000 distinct CDR3 sequences, around 14% being singletons. Material: blood. The source is a young woman with Graves' hyperthyroidism.

This clonotype showed up many times. For the CDR3, the DNA is TGTGCCAGCAGTTTCGTACGGGGTATTCGATCACCCCTCCACTTT. As protein: CASSFVRGIRSPLHF. V is TRBV27 and J is TRBJ1-6; no clear D gene. Trimming left V 3 bases short and J 10 bases short, with 16 bases between. Germline assignment: CDR1 MNHEY and CDR2 SMNVEV (reference sequence). The CDR3 sequence is 15 residues long.

There are many counts of this clonotype. The chain has TRBV7-3 and TRBJ2-3, with D perhaps TRBD1 (6 bases). Germline CDR1 is SGHTA and CDR2 is FQGTGA. V lost 5 bases to trimming and J lost 5 bases, with 11 bases between them. This CDR3 contains 13 residues. CDR3 residues: CASSPARGDTQYF. The CDR3 DNA is TGTGCCAGCAGCCCCGCCAGGGGAGATACGCAGTATTTT.

This clonotype appeared once. The limits of the CDR3 on the DNA are not certain, so only TCRdb's listed CDR3 is given. The genes are TRBV11-2 and TRBJ2-2. Germline V gene lookup returns CDR1 SGHAT and CDR2 FQNNGV. The CDR3 is made up of 10 amino acids, end residues included. The CDR3 is CASSPGSCFF.

This clonotype was seen repeatedly, ten times or more. The chain recombines TRBV10-3 with TRBJ2-1; TRBD2 aligns across 8 bases. This CDR3 comprises 13 residues. Germline CDR1 reads ENHRY; CDR2 reads SYGVKD. V lost 10 bases to trimming and J lost 7 bases; unmatched junction nucleotides: 9. CDR3 nucleotides: TGTGCCACCCTCGGGGTAGCGGGGAATGAGCAGTTCTTC. Translated, it gives CATLGVAGNEQFF.

This clonotype was counted at least ten times. The chain has TRBV28 and TRBJ2-7; D is unresolved. V gave up 6 bases and J gave up 7 bases, with 16 bases separating them. The CDR3 loop spans 13 amino acids. Germline assignment: CDR1 MDHEN and CDR2 SYDVKM. Here the CDR3 reads CASSFARKGEQYF. The CDR3 coding sequence is TGTGCCAGCAGCTTTGCCCGGAAAGGTGAGCAGTACTTC.

There are many counts of this clonotype. The chain carries TRBV20-1 and TRBJ2-4; unclear D gene. The CDR3 is 13 amino acids. Germline loops: CDR1 DFQATT, CDR2 SNEGSKA (reference sequence). CDR3 region: CSSEHLAKNIQYF. The CDR3 coding sequence is TGCTCCTCGGAACACCTAGCCAAAAACATTCAGTACTTC.

This clonotype showed up many times. The chain joins TRBV27 to TRBJ1-5; 9 bases match TRBD1. CDR1 is MNHEY, CDR2 SMNVEV, per germline (reference sequence). After removal of 8 bases from V and 2 bases from J, the junction contained 7 bases not matched to a gene. CDR3 length: 15 amino acids. As DNA, the CDR3 is TGTGCCAGCCGCCGGACAGGGGTTGGCAATCAGCCCCAGCATTTT. This codes for CASRRTGVGNQPQHF.

Turning to this clonotype: A much larger clonotype is one base distant, so this may be a read error. The chain uses TRBV6-1 and TRBJ1-2; TRBD1 might be the D (5 bases). Germline CDR1 and CDR2: MNHNS and SASEGT. The CDR3 totals 12 residues. For the CDR3, the DNA is TGTGCCAGCAGACGACCTTTCTGGGGCTGCACCTTC. Amino acids: CASRRPFWGCTF.

This clonotype was seen more than once but under ten times. The chain carries TRBV12-5 and TRBJ2-1; D possibly uses TRBD1 or TRBD2 (6 bases each). The CDR3 loop spans 13 amino acids. Looked up from germline, CDR1 is LGHNT and CDR2 is FRNRAP. Trimming cost V 3 bases and J 7 bases, with 10 bases left between them. The CDR3 nucleotides read TGTGCTAGTGGTTTTGGGGGGCCAAATGAGCAGTTCTTC. Translating it yields CASGFGGPNEQFF.

The V gene is TRBV3-1, the J gene TRBJ2-3, with 8 bases aligning to TRBD2. Germline CDR1 is LGHDT and CDR2 is YNNKEL (reference sequence). This CDR3 comprises 16 residues. V dropped 5 bases and J dropped 4; count of bases not matched to a gene: 11. CDR3 nucleotides: TGTGCCAGCAGCTTACGAGGCGGGGGGCCCCCAGATACGCAGTATTTT. Protein product: CASSLRGGGPPDTQYF.

This clonotype was recorded at least ten times. This chain uses TRBV7-3 with TRBJ1-1, with TRBD1 matching over 7 bases. Germline V gene lookup returns CDR1 SGHTA and CDR2 FQGTGA. The CDR3 has 15 residues. V shed 2 bases, J shed 0 bases, and the junction held 3 bases outside the gene matches. CDR3 sequence: CASSLAQGLNTEAFF. The CDR3 DNA reads as TGTGCCAGCAGCTTAGCACAGGGGCTGAACACTGAAGCTTTCTTT.

This clonotype was seen many times. The chain carries TRBV11-2 and TRBJ2-5; TRBD2 might be the D (6 bases). The CDR3 runs to 15 residues. With 3 bases removed from V and 1 base from J, the gap between germline ends came to 12 bases. Germline CDR1 reads SGHAT; CDR2 reads FQNNGV. CDR3 in amino acids: CASSLNSGPQETQYF. CDR3 nucleotide sequence: TGTGCCAGCAGCTTGAATAGCGGTCCCCAAGAGACCCAGTACTTC.

This chain joins TRBV29-1 and TRBJ2-7; TRBD2 agrees at 9 bases. From germline, CDR1 is SQVTM and CDR2 ANQGSEA. V was pared by 7 bases and J by 0 bases, with 16 bases of the junction left unmatched. The CDR3 consists of 17 residues. The DNA of the CDR3 is TGCAGCGCCTCAAAGGGGGCGGGAGGGACTACCTCCTACGAGCAGTACTTC. Translating it yields CSASKGAGGTTSYEQYF.

This clonotype appeared many times. V gene TRBV3-1 combines with J gene TRBJ1-2; TRBD1 aligns across 7 bases. CDR3 length: 14 amino acids. CDR1 and CDR2 (germline): LGHDT, YNNKEL (reference sequence). After removal of 7 bases from V and 0 bases from J, the junction contained 5 bases not matched to a gene. The CDR3 region is CASKRQGANYGYTF. As DNA, the CDR3 is TGTGCCAGCAAGAGACAGGGAGCTAACTATGGCTACACCTTC.

This clonotype was picked up many times. The chain has TRBV7-9 and TRBJ2-7; TRBD2 aligns across 10 bases. This CDR3 region has 18 residues. With V trimmed by 5 bases and J by 3 bases, 16 bases remained unmatched. CDR1 and CDR2 from the germline V gene are SEHNR and FQNEAQ (reference sequence). In DNA, the CDR3 is TGTGCCAGCAGCCCGCGCATTGGGCTAGCGGGAGATCTCTACGAGCAGTACTTC. Translating gives CASSPRIGLAGDLYEQYF.

In this sample, this clonotype turned up many times. This chain uses TRBV15 with TRBJ1-1, with D maybe TRBD1 (5 bases). Trimming cost V 7 bases and J 2 bases, with 17 bases left between them. The CDR3 is 15 amino acids. Germline V CDR1 and CDR2: LNHNV, YYDKDF (reference sequence). CDR3 residues: CATNQQVFGNTEAFF. CDR3 bases: TGTGCCACCAACCAACAGGTTTTCGGTAACACTGAAGCTTTCTTT.

J is TRBJ2-1 and V is TRBV5-1; 9 bases are shared with TRBD2. The CDR3 has 15 residues. CDR1 is SGHRS, CDR2 YFSETQ, per germline. V dropped 4 bases and J dropped 4; count of bases not matched to a gene: 6. The CDR3: CASSNSSGVYNEQFF. For the CDR3, the DNA is TGCGCCAGCAGCAACTCTAGCGGGGTGTACAATGAGCAGTTCTTC. Together with reference TRBV5-1 and TRBJ2-1, the CDR3 gives the full variable domain: KAGVTQTPRYLIKTRGQQVTLSCSPISGHRSVSWYQQTPGQGLQFLFEYFSETQRNKGNFPGRFSGRQFSNSRSEMNVSTLELGDSALYLCASSNSSGVYNEQFFGPGTRLTVL.

This clonotype was seen only a few times. Sequence at one end of the junction differs from germline and may be a read error. The chain joins TRBV6-1 to TRBJ2-2; 8 positions match TRBD1. Germline CDR1 and CDR2: MNHNS and SASEGT. The CDR3 consists of 15 residues. DNA for the CDR3: TGTGCCAGCAGTGATATCGGACAGGGCACGTTCCCCGGTCTTTTT. This codes for CASSDIGQGTFPGLF.

The chain couples TRBV28 to TRBJ1-2, with D unclear. Between the trimmed V and J ends, which lost 8 bases and 5 bases, there was a span of 18 bases. The CDR3 is made up of 14 amino acids. Looked up from germline, CDR1 is MDHEN and CDR2 is SYDVKM. The CDR3 spells CASGLPRHLYGYTF. The CDR3, as DNA: TGTGCCAGCGGATTGCCGCGGCACCTTTATGGCTACACCTTC.

The chain recombines TRBV6-1 with TRBJ2-7; 9 bases fit TRBD1. V was clipped by 7 bases and J by 4 bases; unmatched bases: 5. Germline CDR1 MNHNS, CDR2 SASEGT. The CDR3 has 13 residues. The CDR3 DNA reads TGTGCCAGCACGGGGACAGGGTTGTACGAGCAGTACTTC. Protein product: CASTGTGLYEQYF.